These 4 T cell receptor beta chains came from one sample sequenced in a study of blood T cell repertoires in COVID-19. Some clones are missing from TCRdb's copy, which holds only in-frame ones; the method was immunoSEQ multiplex PCR. The table lists 250,000 to 300,000 clones, around 82% of them singletons. Sample: peripheral blood. The receptor source for this set is a man older than 75 with acute or convalescent COVID-19.

J is TRBJ2-5 and V is TRBV7-8; D may be TRBD1 (6 bases). Trimming removed 5 bases from V and 3 bases from J, with 13 bases in between. The germline gives CDR1 SGHVS, CDR2 FQNEAQ. This CDR3 region has 14 residues. CDR3 amino acids: CASSHRDTEETQYF. The CDR3 DNA sequence: TGTGCCAGCAGCCACCGGGACACCGAAGAGACCCAGTACTTC. The full variable domain, rest sourced from reference TRBV7-8 and TRBJ2-5, is GAGVSQSPRYKVAKRGQDVALRCDPISGHVSLFWYQQALGQGPEFLTYFQNEAQLDKSGLPSDRFFAERPEGSVSTLKIQRTQQEDSAVYLCASSHRDTEETQYFGPGTRLLVL.

The sample holds a few counts of this clone. The chain uses TRBV4-1 and TRBJ2-3, with a possible D match to TRBD1 (5 bases). Trimming stripped 4 bases from V and 4 bases from J, with 15 bases between. Looked up from germline, CDR1 is MGHRA and CDR2 is YSYEKL. CDR3 size: 15 residues. Here the CDR3 reads CASSPQTLGADTQYF. In DNA, the CDR3 is TGCGCCAGCAGCCCTCAGACCCTAGGGGCAGATACGCAGTATTTT.

The chain couples TRBV5-1 to TRBJ1-5; a possible D gene is TRBD1 (6 bases). From germline, CDR1 is SGHRS and CDR2 YFSETQ. V lost 0 bases, J lost 6 bases, and 16 bases lay in between. There are 16 residues in the CDR3. CDR3 loop: CASSLAGQGKGQPQHF. CDR3 sequence (DNA): TGCGCCAGCAGCTTGGCCGGTCAGGGGAAAGGTCAGCCCCAGCATTTT.

The V gene is TRBV19, the J gene TRBJ2-1; D possibly corresponds to TRBD2 (6 bases). The CDR3 loop spans 18 amino acids. CDR1 LNHDA and CDR2 SQIVND come from the germline V gene (reference sequence). V was pared by 0 bases and J by 6 bases, with 21 bases between. This chain's CDR3 is CASSIDLALASWGNEQFF. The DNA for the CDR3 is TGTGCCAGTAGTATAGATCTCGCCCTAGCGTCTTGGGGCAATGAGCAGTTCTTC. Filled out from reference TRBV19 and TRBJ2-1, the complete variable domain reads DGGITQSPKYLFRKEGQNVTLSCEQNLNHDAMYWYRQDPGQGLRLIYYSQIVNDFQKGDIAEGYSVSREKKESFPLTVTSAQKNPTAFYLCASSIDLALASWGNEQFFGPGTRLTVL.